This entry describes one T cell receptor (beta chain). Its antigen is currently unknown. This sample stems from a study of blood T cells in healthy people across ages. The CDR3 sequence is 12 residues long. The V and J ends lost 11 bases and 7 bases respectively, with 12 bases between them. CDR1 and CDR2 from the germline V gene are MNHEY and SVGAGI. The second PCR ran about 6 to 11 cycles with a sample-barcoded 5' primer and J-beta primers. Every single cDNA molecule received a tag from a template-switch adaptor with 12 random nucleotides. TCRdb ran MiXCR on the 5' RACE reads and lists one entry per CDR3 protein. The data contain around 690,000 distinct CDR3 sequences, about 54% of them seen just once; the ten biggest clones take up about two fifths. RNA extraction gave at least 5.5 micrograms of total RNA per sample. Study-level findings and limits: The recorded TCR beta diversity per million T cells decreased in a roughly linear manner with age. Donor CMV status was unknown, possibly confounding expanded clonotype changes.

The receptor was derived from a man in his 60s in good health. The sequenced sample consisted of blood. The chain employs TRBV6-5 and TRBJ1-6; possibly TRBD1 for D (6 bases). The CDR3 nucleotides are TGTGCCGGCAAAGGGGGGAATTCACCCCTCCACTTT. As protein: CAGKGGNSPLHF.